The TCR beta chain under discussion was sequenced for a study of T cell repertoires in cytomegalovirus infection. Study background: Both a matching HLA type and CMV infection were indicated by public TCR beta signatures.

TCRdb processed the reads anew with MiXCR; each CDR3 protein has one entry. The sample lists roughly 180,000 distinct CDR3 sequences, about 20% occurring once. Study-wide points: Pooled public TCR beta family frequency picked out CMV carriers with the relevant HLA.

For this clonotype: The target antigen is unknown.

J gave up 8 bases and V 1 base, and 5 bases lay outside the gene matches. The CDR3 runs 14 residues. From germline, CDR1 is SGHTA and CDR2 FQGNSA. The TCR sequence derives from a human donor in good health (CMV status not recorded). Some clones in this sample may be carry-over from other donors' samples. This sample comprised CD8+ T cells from cultured PBMCs, obtained from culture after CMV antigen stimulation. This rearrangement joins TRBV7-2 to TRBJ2-4, with 7 nucleotides matching TRBD1. CDR3: CASSLVTGVDIQYF. In DNA, the CDR3 is TGTGCCAGCAGCTTAGTTACAGGGGTAGACATTCAGTACTTC.